One and the same sample provided the 7 T cell receptor beta chains below, sequenced in a study of T cell clonality in common variable immunodeficiency. Whole-study results and caveats: Reportedly, TCR beta sequences from common variable immunodeficiency showed fewer deletions and N-nucleotide insertions.

For these TCRs, the target antigens are not known. The table came from immunoSEQ multiplex PCR; TCRdb's copy has only in-frame clones and leaves some out. The specimen has tens of thousands of clones, none found just once. The specimen sequenced was peripheral blood mononuclear cells. Every receptor here comes from a human donor with common variable immunodeficiency.

This clone is categorized as medium-sized. The read gets to within 3 residues of the CDR3 end, and the germline J gene fills in the rest. V usage is TRBV9 and J usage is TRBJ1-2; D remains unclear. CDR1 is SGDLS and CDR2 is YYNGEE in the germline V gene. The CDR3 covers 12 residues. Trimming shortened V by 3 bases and J by 3 bases, and 6 bases separated the two germline ends. The CDR3 loop is CASSEGHYGYTF. The DNA read from the CDR3 is TGTGCCAGCAGCGAAGGGCACTATGGC.

This clone has only a few counts. Sequencing ends 3 residues short of the CDR3 end; the germline J gene provides the rest. The rearrangement joins TRBV29-1 to TRBJ2-5; D remains unclear. V lost 3 bases, J lost 0 bases, and 17 bases lay in between. There are 16 residues in the CDR3. From germline, CDR1 is SQVTM and CDR2 ANQGSEA. The sequenced CDR3 bases are TGCAGCGTTGATTCGGAATCGGCAGGATACCAAGAGACC. Translating gives CSVDSESAGYQET. The whole CDR3 is CSVDSESAGYQETQYF.

This clone was seen repeatedly, ten times or more. The CDR3 protein is CSARGRGNTGELFF. CDR3 bases read: TGCAGTGCTAGAGGAAGGGGGAACACCGGGGAG. The V call is TRBV20-1, the J call TRBJ2-2, with D maybe TRBD1 (5 bases). The CDR3 extends 3 residues past the end of the read, so its final part is completed from the germline J gene. The length of the CDR3 is 14 residues. Trimming stripped 1 base from V and 1 base from J, with 7 bases between. Germline V gene data show CDR1 as DFQATT and CDR2 as SNEGSKA (reference sequence).

Concerning this clone itself: The read stops 3 residues short of the end of the CDR3; the missing end is completed from the germline J gene. The V call is TRBV18, the J call TRBJ2-7; 14 bases match TRBD2. Germline trimming cut 3 bases from V and 6 bases from J; bases unmatched to any gene: 4. Germline CDR1 reads KGHSH; CDR2 reads LQKENI. The CDR3 contains 15 residues. The sequenced part of the CDR3 DNA is TGTGCCAGCTCACCTGGACTAGCGGGAGGAGGCGAG. It yields the protein CASSPGLAGGGE. The entire CDR3 is CASSPGLAGGGEQYF. Combining the CDR3 with reference TRBV18 and TRBJ2-7 gives the whole variable domain NAGVMQNPRHLVRRRGQEARLRCSPMKGHSHVYWYRQLPEEGLKFMVYLQKENIIDESGMPKERFSAEFPKEGPSILRIQQVVRGDSAAYFCASSPGLAGGGEQYFGPGTRLTVT.

This clone has more than one count but fewer than ten. The CDR3 end falls 3 residues outside the read, so it is completed with the germline J gene. The gene calls are TRBV13 and TRBJ2-1; 9 bases map to TRBD2. J was trimmed by 5 bases and V by 2 bases; bases with no gene match: 13. The CDR3 length is 18 residues. CDR1 is PRHDT and CDR2 is FYEKMQ in the germline V gene (reference sequence). This CDR3 reads CASSLTRGSGSIHNEQFF. Partial CDR3 DNA: TGTGCCAGCAGCTTAACCCGGGGTAGCGGGAGCATACACAATGAG.

This clone was counted ten times or more. The read falls 3 residues short of the CDR3 end, and the missing part is taken from the germline J gene. The V gene is TRBV20-1, the J gene TRBJ1-5; maybe TRBD1 (6 bases). This CDR3 comprises 14 residues. CDR1 and CDR2 from the germline V gene are DFQATT and SNEGSKA (reference sequence). The CDR3 reads CSAPTGGGDRPQHF. Partial CDR3 DNA: TGCAGTGCCCCGACGGGGGGGGGCGATCGACCC.

This clone occurred many times. The read stops 3 residues short of the end of the CDR3; the missing end is completed from the germline J gene. The chain couples TRBV5-1 to TRBJ2-3, with D perhaps matching TRBD1 (7 bases). This CDR3 is built from 15 residues. Germline values: CDR1 SGHRS, CDR2 YFSETQ. V was pared by 6 bases and J by 2 bases, with 16 bases between. Here the CDR3 reads CASKAGTEFTDTQYF. The sequenced part of the CDR3 DNA is TGCGCCAGCAAGGCGGGGACAGAATTCACAGATACG. The whole variable domain, filled in from reference TRBV5-1 and TRBJ2-3, reads KAGVTQTPRYLIKTRGQQVTLSCSPISGHRSVSWYQQTPGQGLQFLFEYFSETQRNKGNFPGRFSGRQFSNSRSEMNVSTLELGDSALYLCASKAGTEFTDTQYFGPGTRLTVL.